Presented here are 17 T cell receptor beta chains from one specimen sequenced in a study of blood T cell repertoires in COVID-19 (dated by TCRdb to the early 2020s). The library came from the immunoSEQ multiplex PCR assay. TCRdb provides this immuneACCESS table in a form limited to in-frame rearrangements. Some clones are lacking; in checked studies, under half of them reflect an unresolved V gene, and why the rest are absent is not known. The sample contains 50,000 to 75,000 clones, around 80% of them found a single time. The ten most abundant clones make up roughly 5% of the sample. Sequencing was done on a sample of peripheral blood. Every receptor here comes from a human donor in a cohort sampled during active COVID-19.

This chain links TRBV6-5 with TRBJ2-7, with 7 bases that match TRBD1. CDR1 and CDR2 (germline): MNHEY, SVGAGI. This CDR3 region has 14 residues. V shed 2 bases, J shed 5 bases, and the junction held 6 bases outside the gene matches. The CDR3 DNA reads TGTGCCAGCAGTTACCTACCGGGACAGAACGAGCAGTACTTC. Translated, it gives CASSYLPGQNEQYF.

This clone came up once. The chain recombines TRBV4-1 with TRBJ2-2, with D uncertain. The germline V gene encodes CDR1 MGHRA and CDR2 YSYEKL. V lost 0 bases to trimming and J lost 5 bases, with 7 bases between them. The CDR3 has 14 amino acids. In nucleotides, the CDR3 is TGCGCCAGCAGCCAAGACGGTCGGACCGGGGAGCTGTTTTTT. Residues: CASSQDGRTGELFF.

The genes are TRBV6-5 and TRBJ1-2; 8 nucleotides agree with TRBD1. V lost 6 bases and J lost 8; bases outside the gene matches: 5. Germline V lookup: CDR1 MNHEY, CDR2 SVGAGI. The CDR3 length is 12 residues. This chain's CDR3 is CASRQGVRGYTF. The CDR3 DNA follows: TGTGCCAGCAGACAGGGGGTGAGGGGCTACACCTTC.

The rearrangement links TRBV23-1 to TRBJ1-2; 7 nucleotides align to TRBD1. TRBV23-1 is classed as an ORF, of uncertain function. CDR3 length: 15 residues. The junction had 9 bases not matched to a gene; V was cut back by 4 bases and J by 4 bases. The CDR3 protein is CASSPSTGWLYGYTF. The CDR3 DNA follows: TGCGCCAGCAGTCCCTCGACAGGGTGGCTCTATGGCTACACCTTC.

The rearrangement uses TRBV7-8 and TRBJ2-1; TRBD1 might be the D (5 bases). V lost 5 bases to trimming and J lost 7 bases, with 21 bases between them. The CDR3 spans 16 residues. CDR1 and CDR2 from the germline V gene are SGHVS and FQNEAQ. DNA for the CDR3: TGTGCCAGCAGCCCGTACGTTAAGGGGTCGAGGAATGAGCAGTTCTTC. Its protein product is CASSPYVKGSRNEQFF. Variable domain in full (rest from reference TRBV7-8 and TRBJ2-1): GAGVSQSPRYKVAKRGQDVALRCDPISGHVSLFWYQQALGQGPEFLTYFQNEAQLDKSGLPSDRFFAERPEGSVSTLKIQRTQQEDSAVYLCASSPYVKGSRNEQFFGPGTRLTVL.

The chain uses TRBV28 and TRBJ2-7, with TRBD1 matching over 8 bases. Germline V gives CDR1 MDHEN, CDR2 SYDVKM. V was clipped by 7 bases and J by 3 bases; unmatched bases: 8. The CDR3 covers 14 residues. The CDR3 nucleotides are TGTGCCAGCACGCAGGGGGCCCTGGGCTACGAGCAGTACTTC. This translates into CASTQGALGYEQYF.

This chain joins TRBV30 and TRBJ2-7, with D tentatively TRBD1 (6 bases). The CDR3 runs 13 residues. Deletions cut 2 bases from V and 3 bases from J, with 11 bases between. Germline-derived CDR1 and CDR2 are GTSNPN and SVGIG (reference sequence). In nucleotides, the CDR3 is TGTGCCTGGAGTTCCGGGGACATCTACGAGCAGTACTTC. Its translation is CAWSSGDIYEQYF.

The chain recombines TRBV2 with TRBJ1-2; D not resolved. CDR1 and CDR2 (germline): SNHLY, FYNNEI. This CDR3 comprises 14 residues. The V end was cut by 5 bases, the J end by 2 bases, with 12 bases between. Written as DNA, the CDR3 is TGTGCCAGCAGTCTCCGGGATCTCAACTATGGCTACACCTTC. Translated: CASSLRDLNYGYTF. Drawing the rest from reference TRBV2 and TRBJ1-2, the complete variable domain is EPEVTQTPSHQVTQMGQEVILRCVPISNHLYFYWYRQILGQKVEFLVSFYNNEISEKSEIFDDQFSVERPDGSNFTLKIRSTKLEDSAMYFCASSLRDLNYGYTFGSGTRLTVV.

The V and J genes are TRBV7-2 and TRBJ2-3, with a tentative D call TRBD2 (6 bases). CDR3 size: 15 residues. Trimming pared 5 bases from V and 1 base from J, leaving 13 bases between. The germline V gene has CDR1 SGHTA and CDR2 FQGNSA. CDR3 residues: CASSPGLTRTDTQYF. The CDR3 DNA is TGTGCCAGCAGCCCGGGACTTACCCGCACAGATACGCAGTATTTT.

The V call is TRBV5-1, the J call TRBJ1-6; weak D call: TRBD1 (6 bases). The CDR3 is made up of 15 amino acids. Germline CDR1 is SGHRS and CDR2 is YFSETQ. With 4 bases removed from V and 7 bases from J, the gap between germline ends came to 15 bases. The CDR3 region is CASSPDGRGNSPLHF. CDR3 sequence (DNA): TGCGCCAGCAGCCCAGACGGGAGGGGGAATTCACCCCTCCACTTT.

V is TRBV12-5 and J is TRBJ2-3; 9 bases align to TRBD1. The CDR3 sequence is 15 residues long. The V and J ends lost 0 bases and 5 bases, in that order; junction bases with no gene match: 3. Germline CDR1 LGHNT, CDR2 FRNRAP. The CDR3 nucleotides are TGTGCTAGTGGTTTGGTCCAGGGACAGGGAGATACGCAGTATTTT. Its protein is CASGLVQGQGDTQYF.

The CDR3 DNA reads as TGCAGCGCCTCGGGGGGTGACACAGATACGCAGTATTTT. Its translation is CSASGGDTDTQYF. This chain uses TRBV29-1 with TRBJ2-3, with TRBD2 matching 7 bases. With 7 bases clipped from V and 2 bases from J, the junction kept 6 bases outside the gene matches. The CDR3 contains 13 residues. Germline CDR1 SQVTM, CDR2 ANQGSEA.

V is TRBV7-9 and J is TRBJ2-4; maybe TRBD1 (6 bases). The CDR3 runs 17 residues. Looked up from germline, CDR1 is SEHNR and CDR2 is FQNEAQ (reference sequence). V lost 1 base to trimming and J lost 0 bases, with 13 bases between them. The CDR3: CASSLDGDTVAKNIQYF. The CDR3 nucleotides are TGTGCCAGCAGCTTAGATGGGGACACCGTAGCCAAAAACATTCAGTACTTC.

This clone has only one observation. The rearrangement uses TRBV2 and TRBJ2-1; TRBD2 matches at 10 bases. In germline, CDR1 is SNHLY, CDR2 FYNNEI. With V trimmed by 5 bases and J by 10 bases, 2 bases remained unmatched. The CDR3 spans 12 residues. CDR3 bases: TGTGCCAGCAGTCCTAGCGGGGGAGAGCAGTTCTTC. Its translation is CASSPSGGEQFF.

This sequence joins TRBV9 and TRBJ2-4; D is uncertain. Germline-derived CDR1 and CDR2 are SGDLS and YYNGEE. The CDR3 is 17 amino acids. The V gene lost 6 bases and the J gene lost 5 bases, with 24 bases spanning the gap. The CDR3 is CASTQGASTGLENIQYF. The CDR3 coding sequence is TGTGCCAGCACCCAAGGAGCCAGTACTGGGTTAGAAAACATTCAGTACTTC.

The rearrangement joins TRBV18 to TRBJ2-2, with D tentatively TRBD2 (6 bases). The CDR3 sequence is 15 residues long. V gave up 4 bases and J gave up 3 bases, with 12 bases separating them. Germline CDR1 and CDR2: KGHSH and LQKENI. The CDR3 reads CASSRGVLDTGELFF. The CDR3 DNA reads as TGTGCCAGCTCACGGGGGGTTTTGGACACCGGGGAGCTGTTTTTT.

V usage is TRBV7-9 and J usage is TRBJ2-1, with 7 bases that match TRBD2. The CDR3 length is 13 residues. Trimming cost V 4 bases and J 9 bases; bases outside gene matches: 6. The V gene's germline CDR1 is SEHNR and CDR2 FQNEAQ (reference sequence). CDR3: CASSSSREVEQFF. The CDR3 region has the DNA TGTGCCAGCAGCTCGAGCCGGGAGGTTGAGCAGTTCTTC.